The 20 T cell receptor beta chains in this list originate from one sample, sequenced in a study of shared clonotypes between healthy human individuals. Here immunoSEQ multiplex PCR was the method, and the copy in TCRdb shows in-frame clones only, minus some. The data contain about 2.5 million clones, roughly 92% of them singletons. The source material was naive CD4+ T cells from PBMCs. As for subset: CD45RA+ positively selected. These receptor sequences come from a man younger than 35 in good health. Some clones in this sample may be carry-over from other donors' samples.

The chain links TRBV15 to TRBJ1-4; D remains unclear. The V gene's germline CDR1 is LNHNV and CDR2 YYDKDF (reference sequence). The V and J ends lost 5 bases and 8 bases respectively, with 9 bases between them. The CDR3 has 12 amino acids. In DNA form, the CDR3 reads TGTGCCACCAGCCCACGGTTGGAAAAACTGTTTTTT. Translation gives CATSPRLEKLFF.

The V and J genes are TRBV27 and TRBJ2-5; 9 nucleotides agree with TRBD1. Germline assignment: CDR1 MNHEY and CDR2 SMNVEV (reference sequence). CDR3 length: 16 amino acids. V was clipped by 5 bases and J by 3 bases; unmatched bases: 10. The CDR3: CASSIGTGISEETQYF. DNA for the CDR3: TGTGCCAGCAGTATCGGGACAGGGATCTCGGAAGAGACCCAGTACTTC.

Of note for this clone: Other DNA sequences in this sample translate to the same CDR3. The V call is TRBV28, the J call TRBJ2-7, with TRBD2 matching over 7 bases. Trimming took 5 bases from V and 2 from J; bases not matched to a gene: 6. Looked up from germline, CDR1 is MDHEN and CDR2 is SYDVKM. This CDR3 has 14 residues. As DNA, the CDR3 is TGTGCCAGCAGTAGCGGGACCGGACCCTACGAGCAGTACTTC. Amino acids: CASSSGTGPYEQYF.

Written as DNA, the CDR3 is TGTGCCAGCTTCCCCAGGGGACAGGGGGCTACCACCGGGGAGCTGTTTTTT. Its protein is CASFPRGQGATTGELFF. The rearrangement joins TRBV28 to TRBJ2-2; 12 bases match TRBD1. Trimming removed 8 bases from V and 4 bases from J; junction bases left unmatched: 11. Germline V gene data show CDR1 as MDHEN and CDR2 as SYDVKM. The CDR3 consists of 17 residues.

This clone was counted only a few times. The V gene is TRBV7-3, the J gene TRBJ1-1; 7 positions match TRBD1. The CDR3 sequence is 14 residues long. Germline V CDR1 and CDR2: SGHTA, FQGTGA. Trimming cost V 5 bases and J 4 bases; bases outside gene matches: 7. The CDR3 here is CASSIQGEGTEAFF. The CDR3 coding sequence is TGTGCCAGCAGCATCCAGGGGGAGGGCACTGAAGCTTTCTTT.

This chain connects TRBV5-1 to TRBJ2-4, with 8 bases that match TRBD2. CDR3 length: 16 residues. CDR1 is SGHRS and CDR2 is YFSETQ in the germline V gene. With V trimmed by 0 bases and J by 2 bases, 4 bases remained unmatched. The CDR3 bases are TGCGCCAGCAGCTTGGTTGGCGGGAGGCCCAAAAACATTCAGTACTTC. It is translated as CASSLVGGRPKNIQYF.

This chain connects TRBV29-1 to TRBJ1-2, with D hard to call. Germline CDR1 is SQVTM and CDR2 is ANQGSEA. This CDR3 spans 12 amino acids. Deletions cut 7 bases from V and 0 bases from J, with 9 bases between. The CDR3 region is CSAGSPNYGYTF. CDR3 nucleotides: TGCAGCGCCGGAAGCCCTAACTATGGCTACACCTTC. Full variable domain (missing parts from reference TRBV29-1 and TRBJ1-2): SAVISQKPSRDICQRGTSLTIQCQVDSQVTMMFWYRQQPGQSLTLIATANQGSEATYESGFVIDKFPISRPNLTFSTLTVSNMSPEDSSIYLCSAGSPNYGYTFGSGTRLTVV.

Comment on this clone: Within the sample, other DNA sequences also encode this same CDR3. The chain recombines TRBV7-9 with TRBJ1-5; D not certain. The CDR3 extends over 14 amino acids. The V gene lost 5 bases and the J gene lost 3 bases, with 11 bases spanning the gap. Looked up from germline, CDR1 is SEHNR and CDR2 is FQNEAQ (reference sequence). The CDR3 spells CASSQTGDNQPQHF. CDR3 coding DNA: TGTGCCAGCAGCCAAACCGGGGACAATCAGCCCCAGCATTTT.

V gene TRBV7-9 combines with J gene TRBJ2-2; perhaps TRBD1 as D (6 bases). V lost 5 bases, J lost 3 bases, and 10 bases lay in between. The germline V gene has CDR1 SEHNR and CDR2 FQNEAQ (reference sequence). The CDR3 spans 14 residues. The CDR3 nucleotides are TGTGCCAGCAGCAGAAACAGGGACACCGGGGAGCTGTTTTTT. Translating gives CASSRNRDTGELFF.

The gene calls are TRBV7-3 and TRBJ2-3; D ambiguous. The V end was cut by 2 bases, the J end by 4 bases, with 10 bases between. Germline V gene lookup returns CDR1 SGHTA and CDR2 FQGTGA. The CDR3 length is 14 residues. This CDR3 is CASSLLGFADTQYF. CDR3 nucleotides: TGTGCCAGCAGCTTATTGGGGTTCGCAGATACGCAGTATTTT.

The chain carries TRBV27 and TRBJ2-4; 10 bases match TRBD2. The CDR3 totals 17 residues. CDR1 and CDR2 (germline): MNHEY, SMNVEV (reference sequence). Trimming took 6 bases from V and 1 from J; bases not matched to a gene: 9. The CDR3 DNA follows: TGTGCCAGCAGAGCCTACCTAGCGGGAGTGGCCAAAAACATTCAGTACTTC. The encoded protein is CASRAYLAGVAKNIQYF.

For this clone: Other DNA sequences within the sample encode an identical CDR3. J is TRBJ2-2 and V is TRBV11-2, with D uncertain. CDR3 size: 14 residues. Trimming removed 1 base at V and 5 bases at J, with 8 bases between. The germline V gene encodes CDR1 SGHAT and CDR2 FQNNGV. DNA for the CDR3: TGTGCCAGCAGCTTAGGAAGCGAGACCGGGGAGCTGTTTTTT. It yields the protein CASSLGSETGELFF.

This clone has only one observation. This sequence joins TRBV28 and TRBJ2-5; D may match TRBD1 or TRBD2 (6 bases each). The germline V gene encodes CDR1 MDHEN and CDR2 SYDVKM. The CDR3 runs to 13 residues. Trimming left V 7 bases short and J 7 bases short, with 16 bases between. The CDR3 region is CASTMGAGRTQYF. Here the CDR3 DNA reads TGTGCCAGCACCATGGGGGCGGGAAGGACCCAGTACTTC. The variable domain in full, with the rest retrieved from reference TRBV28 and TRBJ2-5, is DVKVTQSSRYLVKRTGEKVFLECVQDMDHENMFWYRQDPGLGLRLIYFSYDVKMKEKGDIPEGYSVSREKKERFSLILESASTNQTSMYLCASTMGAGRTQYFGPGTRLLVL.

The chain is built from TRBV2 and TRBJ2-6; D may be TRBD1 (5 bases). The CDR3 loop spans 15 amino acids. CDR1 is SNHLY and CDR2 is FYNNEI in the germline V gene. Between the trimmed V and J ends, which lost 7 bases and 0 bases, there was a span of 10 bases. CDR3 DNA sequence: TGTGCCAGCATACAGGACGCCTCTGGGGCCAACGTCCTGACTTTC. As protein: CASIQDASGANVLTF.

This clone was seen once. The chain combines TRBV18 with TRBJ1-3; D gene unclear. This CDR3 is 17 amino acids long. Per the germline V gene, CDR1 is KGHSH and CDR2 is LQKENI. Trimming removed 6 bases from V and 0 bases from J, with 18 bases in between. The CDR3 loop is CASSQNGGASSGNTIYF. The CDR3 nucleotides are TGTGCCAGCTCGCAAAATGGCGGCGCCAGCTCTGGAAACACCATATATTTT.

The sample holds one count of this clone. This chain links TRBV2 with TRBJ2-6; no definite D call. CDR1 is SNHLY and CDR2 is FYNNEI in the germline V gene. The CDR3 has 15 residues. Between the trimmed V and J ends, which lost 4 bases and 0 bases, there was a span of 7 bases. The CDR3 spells CASSGLFSGANVLTF. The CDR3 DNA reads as TGTGCCAGCAGTGGACTGTTCTCTGGGGCCAACGTCCTGACTTTC. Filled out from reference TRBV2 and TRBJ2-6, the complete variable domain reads EPEVTQTPSHQVTQMGQEVILRCVPISNHLYFYWYRQILGQKVEFLVSFYNNEISEKSEIFDDQFSVERPDGSNFTLKIRSTKLEDSAMYFCASSGLFSGANVLTFGAGSRLTVL.

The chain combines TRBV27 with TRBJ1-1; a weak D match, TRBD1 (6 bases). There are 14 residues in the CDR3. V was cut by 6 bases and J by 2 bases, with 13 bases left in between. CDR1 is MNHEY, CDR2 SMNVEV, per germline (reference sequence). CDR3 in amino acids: CASRVQGPNTEAFF. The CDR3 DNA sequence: TGTGCCAGCAGAGTACAGGGTCCAAACACTGAAGCTTTCTTT.

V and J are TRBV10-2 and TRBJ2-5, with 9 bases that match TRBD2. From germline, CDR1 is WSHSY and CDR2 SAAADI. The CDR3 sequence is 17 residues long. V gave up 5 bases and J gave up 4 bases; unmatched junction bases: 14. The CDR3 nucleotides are TGCGCCAGCAGTCGGCTAGCGGGACCAGTGAGCGGAGAGACCCAGTACTTC. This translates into CASSRLAGPVSGETQYF.

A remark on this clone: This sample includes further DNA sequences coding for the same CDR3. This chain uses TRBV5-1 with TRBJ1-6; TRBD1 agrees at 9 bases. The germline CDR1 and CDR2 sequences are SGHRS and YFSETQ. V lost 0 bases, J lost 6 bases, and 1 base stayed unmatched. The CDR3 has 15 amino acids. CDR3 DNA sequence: TGCGCCAGCAGCTTGGAGGACAGGGGTAATTCACCCCTCCACTTT. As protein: CASSLEDRGNSPLHF.

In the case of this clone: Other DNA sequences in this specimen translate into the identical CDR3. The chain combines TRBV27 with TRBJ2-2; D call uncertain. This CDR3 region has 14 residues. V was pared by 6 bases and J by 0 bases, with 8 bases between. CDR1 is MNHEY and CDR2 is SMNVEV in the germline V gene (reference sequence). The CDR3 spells CASRRSTNTGELFF. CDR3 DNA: TGTGCCAGCAGGCGGTCTACGAACACCGGGGAGCTGTTTTTT.